This T cell receptor beta chain is from a study of blood T cell repertoires in COVID-19. CDR1 LGHDT and CDR2 YNNKEL come from the germline V gene (reference sequence). V was trimmed by 2 bases and J by 4 bases, leaving 17 bases between them. CDR3 length: 16 residues. Authors' data handling: Amplification of reference gene primers provided the estimated nucleated cell counts. Generated by immunoSEQ multiplex PCR, the TCRdb table keeps only in-frame clones and is missing some. V, J and clone size are taken as reported in that table, and D and trimming were inferred from the DNA itself. The table has 130,000 or so clones, 80% to 90% seen once.

This receptor was identified in a human donor in a cohort sampled during active COVID-19. The material sequenced was peripheral blood. V usage is TRBV3-1 (or the pseudogene TRBV3-2) and J usage is TRBJ2-5, with a tentative D call TRBD2 (6 bases). CDR3 DNA sequence: TGTGCCAGCAGCCAACCCGGGAGCCACCTTCCAGAGACCCAGTACTTC. Protein sequence: CASSQPGSHLPETQYF.